The 9 T cell receptor beta chains listed next were all sequenced from one sample in a study of T cell repertoires in cytomegalovirus infection. One entry per CDR3 protein, called by TCRdb with MiXCR from the reads. The sample includes roughly 340,000 distinct CDR3 sequences, roughly 28% of them seen just once. The antigens these receptors bind are not known. Sequenced here: cultured PBMCs, sampled from culture after CMV antigen stimulation. The receptors were gathered from a human donor in good health (CMV status not recorded). Some clones in this sample may be carry-over from other donors' samples.

This clonotype was seen only a few times. The CDR3, as DNA: TGCGCCAGCAGCCCCCAGGGGCAGGACAATCAGCCCCAGCATTTT. Translated, it gives CASSPQGQDNQPQHF. The chain joins TRBV5-1 to TRBJ1-5, with D tentatively TRBD1 (6 bases). Trimming left V 4 bases short and J 3 bases short, with 14 bases between. This CDR3 spans 15 amino acids. The germline CDR1 and CDR2 sequences are SGHRS and YFSETQ.

This clonotype was picked up many times. The chain is built from TRBV28 and TRBJ2-7, with TRBD2 matching 8 bases. Trimming took 3 bases from V and 2 from J; bases not matched to a gene: 9. Germline loops: CDR1 MDHEN, CDR2 SYDVKM. The CDR3 sequence is 16 residues long. The CDR3: CASSFGTRGSPYEQYF. CDR3 coding DNA: TGTGCCAGCAGTTTTGGGACTAGGGGGAGTCCCTACGAGCAGTACTTC.

The J gene is TRBJ2-7, the V gene TRBV7-2; TRBD1 is a possible D gene (6 bases). The V gene lost 5 bases and the J gene lost 2 bases, with 10 bases spanning the gap. Germline lookup yields CDR1 SGHTA and CDR2 FQGNSA. The CDR3 length is 13 residues. The CDR3 DNA sequence: TGTGCCAGCAGCAGGGGGAGAGCCTACGAGCAGTACTTC. It encodes CASSRGRAYEQYF.

This sequence joins TRBV7-3 and TRBJ2-2; D unresolved. The CDR3 length is 13 residues. CDR1 and CDR2 from the germline V gene are SGHTA and FQGTGA. With 0 bases removed from V and 6 bases from J, the gap between germline ends came to 5 bases. The CDR3 spells CASSLTLAGELFF. The CDR3 bases are TGTGCCAGCAGCTTAACCTTAGCCGGGGAGCTGTTTTTT. The whole variable domain, remainder taken from reference TRBV7-3 and TRBJ2-2, is GAGVSQTPSNKVTEKGKYVELRCDPISGHTALYWYRQSLGQGPEFLIYFQGTGAADDSGLPNDRFFAVRPEGSVSTLKIQRTERGDSAVYLCASSLTLAGELFFGEGSRLTVL.

This clonotype has a handful of counts. The chain employs TRBV11-1 and TRBJ1-1; 11 bases map to TRBD1. The J segment lost 8 bases and the V segment lost 5 bases, leaving 10 bases of the junction unmatched. Germline V CDR1 and CDR2: SGHAT, FQDESV (reference sequence). The CDR3 sequence is 15 residues long. For the CDR3, the DNA is TGTGCCAGCAGCCGCCGGGACAGGGGGATATTGGAAGCTTTCTTT. Amino acid sequence: CASSRRDRGILEAFF.

The V and J genes are TRBV6-5 and TRBJ1-1; D is unresolved. V was trimmed by 5 bases and J by 2 bases, leaving 15 bases between them. Germline CDR1 is MNHEY and CDR2 is SVGAGI. The CDR3 has 15 residues. CDR3 sequence reads: CASSAGPQINTEAFF. The CDR3 DNA follows: TGTGCCAGCAGTGCAGGTCCCCAAATAAACACTGAAGCTTTCTTT.

As DNA, the CDR3 is TGTGCCAGTACCGCACCCTTCTTACCTGACAGCTATGGCTACACCTTC. Translation: CASTAPFLPDSYGYTF. The chain links TRBV19 to TRBJ1-2; a possible D gene is TRBD1 (5 bases). Trimming took off 7 bases at V and 4 bases at J, with 22 bases between the two ends. The CDR3 loop spans 16 amino acids. In germline, CDR1 is LNHDA, CDR2 SQIVND (reference sequence).

The CDR3 region has the DNA TGTGCCAGCAGCTTAGGGGGCTTCACTGAAGCTTTCTTT. Its translation: CASSLGGFTEAFF. The V call is TRBV7-8, the J call TRBJ1-1; tentatively, D is TRBD1 (5 bases). Germline V gene sequence: CDR1 SGHVS, CDR2 FQNEAQ. The CDR3 length is 13 residues. V dropped 1 base and J dropped 4 bases, with 7 bases sitting between them.

This clonotype has more than one count but fewer than ten. The chain employs TRBV7-6 and TRBJ2-1, with TRBD2 matching over 11 bases. Germline V gene lookup returns CDR1 SGHVS and CDR2 FNYEAQ. The CDR3 is 16 amino acids. V trimming: 5 bases; J trimming: 3 bases; junction bases outside the gene matches: 6. The CDR3 DNA follows: TGTGCCAGCAGCCCAGGGACTAGCGGAATCTACAATGAGCAGTTCTTC. Translated: CASSPGTSGIYNEQFF.